Here is one T cell receptor beta chain with its context. Its antigen is not known. The table came from immunoSEQ multiplex PCR; TCRdb's copy has only in-frame clones and leaves some out. The sample holds about 370,000 clones, about 88% seen once. The data derive from a study of Ad26.COV2.S vaccination and SARS-CoV-2 variants. Study summary: Ad26.COV2.S shots went into the muscle once or twice, 56 days apart.

Treatment in this sample: 15 to 20 received Ad26.COV2.S at low or high dose, single or two shots; about 5 received placebo; per-sample allocation not given. On day 63 after the first injection, vaccine and placebo recipients gave samples. Study results and caveats: Those who received the vaccine showed greater spike-specific TCR breadth than those given placebo. Similar non-spike TCR breadth was observed in recipients of vaccine and of placebo.

V was pared by 4 bases and J by 4 bases, with 8 bases of the junction left unmatched. CDR3 length equals 16 residues. CDR1 MNHEY and CDR2 SVGAGI come from the germline V gene. The sequence was collected from a person aged 18 to 65 who received the Ad26.COV2.S COVID-19 vaccine or a placebo. The sequences come from peripheral blood, collected in a trial of Ad26.COV2.S vaccine versus placebo. The rearrangement uses TRBV6-5 and TRBJ2-2, with TRBD1 matching over 8 bases. CDR3 coding DNA: TGTGCCAGCAGTTGGCAGGACAGGGTTCGCACCGGGGAGCTGTTTTTT. Its protein product is CASSWQDRVRTGELFF.